This T cell receptor (beta chain) was obtained from a study of shared T cell receptors in the human thymus. Assay used: immunoSEQ multiplex PCR; TCRdb lists only in-frame clones, some missing. The sample lists fewer than 700,000 clones; roughly 90% were seen once. Only one count was recorded for this clone. This CDR3 is 17 amino acids long. V dropped 0 bases and J dropped 7; count of bases not matched to a gene: 14. The germline CDR1 and CDR2 sequences are KGHSH and LQKENI. The same specimen was also included in a second study, on human thymus T cells. That investigation notes: Related studies found that unrelated individuals share highly overlapping thymic repertoires.

The rearrangement joins TRBV18 to TRBJ2-7; 8 bases are shared with TRBD1. Sequencing was carried out using thymocytes. The receptor was derived from a boy under two years old with a congenital heart defect. For the CDR3, the DNA is TGTGCCAGCTCACCACCGTTAGGGACAGGTGTTTATGGGGAGCAGTACTTC. This codes for CASSPPLGTGVYGEQYF.